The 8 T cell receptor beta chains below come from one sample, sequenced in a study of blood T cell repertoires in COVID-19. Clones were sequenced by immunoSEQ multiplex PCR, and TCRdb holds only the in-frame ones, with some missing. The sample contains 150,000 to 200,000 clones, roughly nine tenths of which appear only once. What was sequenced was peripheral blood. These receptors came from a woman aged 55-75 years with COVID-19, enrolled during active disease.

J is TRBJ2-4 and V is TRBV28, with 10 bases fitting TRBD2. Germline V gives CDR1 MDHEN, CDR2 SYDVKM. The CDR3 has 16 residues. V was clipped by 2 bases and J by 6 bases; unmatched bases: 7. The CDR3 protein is CASSLISSGRINIQYF. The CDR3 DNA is TGTGCCAGCAGTTTAATCTCTAGCGGGAGAATAAACATTCAGTACTTC.

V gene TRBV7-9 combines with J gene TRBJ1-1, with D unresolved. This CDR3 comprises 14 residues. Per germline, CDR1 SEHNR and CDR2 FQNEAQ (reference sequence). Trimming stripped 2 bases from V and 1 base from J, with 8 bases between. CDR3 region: CASSLLAGNTEAFF. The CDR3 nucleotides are TGTGCCAGCAGCTTATTGGCAGGGAACACTGAAGCTTTCTTT.

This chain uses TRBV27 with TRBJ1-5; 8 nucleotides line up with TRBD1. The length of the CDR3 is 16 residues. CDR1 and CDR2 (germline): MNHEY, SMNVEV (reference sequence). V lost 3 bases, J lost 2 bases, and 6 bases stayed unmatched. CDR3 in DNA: TGTGCCAGCAGTTTCGGACAGGGCTATGGCAATCAGCCCCAGCATTTT. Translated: CASSFGQGYGNQPQHF.

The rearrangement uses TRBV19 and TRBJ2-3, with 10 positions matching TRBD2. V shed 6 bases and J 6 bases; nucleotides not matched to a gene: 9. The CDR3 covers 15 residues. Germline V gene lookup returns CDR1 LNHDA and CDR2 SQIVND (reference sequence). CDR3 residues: CASRQTSGYRDTQYF. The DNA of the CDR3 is TGTGCCAGTAGACAGACTAGCGGGTATCGGGATACGCAGTATTTT.

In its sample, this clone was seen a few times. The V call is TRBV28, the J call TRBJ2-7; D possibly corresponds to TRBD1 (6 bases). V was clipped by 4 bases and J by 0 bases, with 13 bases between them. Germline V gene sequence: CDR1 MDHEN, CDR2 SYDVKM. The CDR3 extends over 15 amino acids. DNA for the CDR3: TGTGCCAGCAGTTCGACAGGATGGAACTCCTACGAGCAGTACTTC. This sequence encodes CASSSTGWNSYEQYF.

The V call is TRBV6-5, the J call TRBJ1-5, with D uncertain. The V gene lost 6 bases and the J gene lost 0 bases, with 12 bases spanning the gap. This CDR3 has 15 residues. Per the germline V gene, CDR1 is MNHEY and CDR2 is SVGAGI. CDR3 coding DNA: TGTGCCAGCAGCGAGGAGAGGTATAGCAATCAGCCCCAGCATTTT. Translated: CASSEERYSNQPQHF.

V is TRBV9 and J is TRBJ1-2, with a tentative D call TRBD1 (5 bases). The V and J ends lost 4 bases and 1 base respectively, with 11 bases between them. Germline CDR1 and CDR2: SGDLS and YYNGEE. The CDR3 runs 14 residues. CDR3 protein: CASSPPGGNYGYTF. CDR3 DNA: TGTGCCAGCAGCCCCCCCGGGGGTAACTATGGCTACACCTTC. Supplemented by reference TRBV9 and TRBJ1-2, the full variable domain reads DSGVTQTPKHLITATGQRVTLRCSPRSGDLSVYWYQQSLDQGLQFLIQYYNGEERAKGNILERFSAQQFPDLHSELNLSSLELGDSALYFCASSPPGGNYGYTFGSGTRLTVV.

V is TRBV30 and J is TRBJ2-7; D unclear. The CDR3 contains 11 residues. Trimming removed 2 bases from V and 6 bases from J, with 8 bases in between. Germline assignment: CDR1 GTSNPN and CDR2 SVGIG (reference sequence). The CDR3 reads CAWSFTGEQYF. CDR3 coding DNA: TGTGCCTGGAGTTTTACGGGCGAGCAGTACTTC.